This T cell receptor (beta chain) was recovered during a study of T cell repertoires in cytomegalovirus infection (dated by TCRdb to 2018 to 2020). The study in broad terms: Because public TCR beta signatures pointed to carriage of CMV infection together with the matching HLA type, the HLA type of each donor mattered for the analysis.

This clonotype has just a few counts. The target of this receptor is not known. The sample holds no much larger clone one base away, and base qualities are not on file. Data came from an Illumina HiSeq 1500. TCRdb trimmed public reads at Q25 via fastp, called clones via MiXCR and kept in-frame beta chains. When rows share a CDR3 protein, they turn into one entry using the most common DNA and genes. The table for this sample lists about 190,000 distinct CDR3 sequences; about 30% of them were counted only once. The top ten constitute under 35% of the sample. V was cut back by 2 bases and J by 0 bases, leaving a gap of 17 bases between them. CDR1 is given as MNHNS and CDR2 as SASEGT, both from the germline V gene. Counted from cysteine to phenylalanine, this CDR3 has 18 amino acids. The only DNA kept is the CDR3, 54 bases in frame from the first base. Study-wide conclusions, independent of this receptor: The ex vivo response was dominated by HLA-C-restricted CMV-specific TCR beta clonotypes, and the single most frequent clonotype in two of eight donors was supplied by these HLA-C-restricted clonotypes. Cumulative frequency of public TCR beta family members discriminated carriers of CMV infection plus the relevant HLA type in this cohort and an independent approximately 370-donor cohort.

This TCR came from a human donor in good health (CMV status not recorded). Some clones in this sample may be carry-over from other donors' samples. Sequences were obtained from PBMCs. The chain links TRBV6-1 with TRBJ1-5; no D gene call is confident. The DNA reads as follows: TGTGCCAGCAGTGAAAATGTCATGTGGACGGTTAGCAATCAGCCCCAGCATTTT. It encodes CASSENVMWTVSNQPQHF.